This T cell receptor beta chain emerged from a study of Ad26.COV2.S vaccination and SARS-CoV-2 variants. Study details: Into the muscle, Ad26.COV2.S was dosed once or twice, 56 days apart.

Clones were sequenced by immunoSEQ multiplex PCR, and TCRdb holds only the in-frame ones, with some missing. The data contain roughly 700,000 clones, 80% to 90% of them singletons. As for treatment: 19 received Ad26.COV2.S at low or high dose, single or two shots; about 5 received placebo; per-sample allocation not given. Sampling occurred on day 63 after the first vaccine or placebo injection. A Boston adult aged 18-55 years was the donor. Vaccine was an Ad26 vector expressing Wuhan-strain SARS-CoV-2 spike. Whole-study findings and limits: It was reported that spike-specific CD8+ and CD4+ T cell responses were substantially broad after vaccination.

Concerning this clone: Its antigen remains unidentified.

Between the trimmed V and J ends, which lost 2 bases and 2 bases, there was a span of 19 bases. There are 18 residues in the CDR3. Per the germline V gene, CDR1 is KGHSH and CDR2 is LQKENI. V and J are TRBV18 and TRBJ1-5, with D unresolved. The receptor was isolated from a person aged 18-60 years who received the Ad26.COV2.S COVID-19 vaccine or a placebo. Material: peripheral blood, obtained in a trial of Ad26.COV2.S vaccine versus placebo. Written as DNA, the CDR3 is TGTGCCAGCTCACCATTTGGGGTCGCAGCGAGTGGCAATCAGCCCCAGCATTTT. Its protein product is CASSPFGVAASGNQPQHF.